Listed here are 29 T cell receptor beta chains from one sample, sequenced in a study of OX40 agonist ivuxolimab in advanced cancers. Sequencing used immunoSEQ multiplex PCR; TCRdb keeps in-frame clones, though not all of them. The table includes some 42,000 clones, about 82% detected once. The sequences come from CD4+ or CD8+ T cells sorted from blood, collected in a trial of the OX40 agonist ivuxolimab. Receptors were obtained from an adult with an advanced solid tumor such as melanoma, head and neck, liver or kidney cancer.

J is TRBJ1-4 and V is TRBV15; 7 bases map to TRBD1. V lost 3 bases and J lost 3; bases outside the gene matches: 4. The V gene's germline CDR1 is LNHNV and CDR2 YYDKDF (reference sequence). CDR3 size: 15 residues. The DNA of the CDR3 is TGTGCCACCAGCAGTGTCAGGGGGTCTAATGAAAAACTGTTTTTT. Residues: CATSSVRGSNEKLFF.

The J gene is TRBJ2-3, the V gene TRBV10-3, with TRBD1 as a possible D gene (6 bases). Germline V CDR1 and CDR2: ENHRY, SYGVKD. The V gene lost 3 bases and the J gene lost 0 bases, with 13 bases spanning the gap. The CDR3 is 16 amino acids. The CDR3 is CAISDPGQTSTDTQYF. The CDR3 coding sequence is TGTGCCATCAGTGACCCGGGACAAACTAGCACAGATACGCAGTATTTT.

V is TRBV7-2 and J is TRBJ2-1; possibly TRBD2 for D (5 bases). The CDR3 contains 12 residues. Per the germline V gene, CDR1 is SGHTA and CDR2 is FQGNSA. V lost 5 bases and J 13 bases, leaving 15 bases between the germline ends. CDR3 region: CASSPEVPDQFF. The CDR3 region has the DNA TGTGCCAGCAGCCCGGAGGTACCAGACCAGTTCTTC.

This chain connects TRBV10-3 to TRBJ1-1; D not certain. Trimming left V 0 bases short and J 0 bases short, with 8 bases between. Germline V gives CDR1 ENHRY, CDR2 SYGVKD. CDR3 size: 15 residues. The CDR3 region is CAISESYSLNTEAFF. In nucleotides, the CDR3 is TGTGCCATCAGTGAGTCCTACAGCCTGAACACTGAAGCTTTCTTT.

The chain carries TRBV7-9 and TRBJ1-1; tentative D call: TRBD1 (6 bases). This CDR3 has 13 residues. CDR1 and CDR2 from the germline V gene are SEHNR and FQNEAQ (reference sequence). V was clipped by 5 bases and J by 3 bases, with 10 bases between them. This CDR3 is CASSPGGHTEAFF. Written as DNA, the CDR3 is TGTGCCAGCAGCCCGGGGGGGCACACTGAAGCTTTCTTT.

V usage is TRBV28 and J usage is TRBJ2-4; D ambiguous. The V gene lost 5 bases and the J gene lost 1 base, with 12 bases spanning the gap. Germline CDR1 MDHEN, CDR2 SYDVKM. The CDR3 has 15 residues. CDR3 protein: CASSGHEGAKNIQYF. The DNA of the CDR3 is TGTGCCAGCAGTGGCCATGAAGGGGCCAAAAACATTCAGTACTTC.

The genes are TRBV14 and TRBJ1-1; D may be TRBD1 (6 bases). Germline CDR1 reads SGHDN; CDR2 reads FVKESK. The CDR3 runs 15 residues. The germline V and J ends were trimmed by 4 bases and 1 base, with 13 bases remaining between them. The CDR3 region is CASSPMTGPNTEAFF. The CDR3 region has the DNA TGTGCCAGCAGCCCGATGACAGGCCCGAACACTGAAGCTTTCTTT.

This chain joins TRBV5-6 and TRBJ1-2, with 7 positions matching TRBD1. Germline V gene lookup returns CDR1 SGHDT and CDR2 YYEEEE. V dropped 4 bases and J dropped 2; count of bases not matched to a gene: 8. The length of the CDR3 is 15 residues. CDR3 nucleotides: TGTGCCAGCAGCCGGAAGGACAGGCAAAACTATGGCTACACCTTC. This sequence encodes CASSRKDRQNYGYTF.

CDR3 bases: TGTGCCAGCAGTCCTGAGCGGGGGAACATTGAAAAACTGTTTTTT. Translating it yields CASSPERGNIEKLFF. V is TRBV7-9 and J is TRBJ1-4, with D possibly matching TRBD1 (5 bases). Germline CDR1 SEHNR, CDR2 FQNEAQ (reference sequence). This CDR3 has 15 residues. Deletions cut 6 bases from V and 7 bases from J, with 18 bases between.

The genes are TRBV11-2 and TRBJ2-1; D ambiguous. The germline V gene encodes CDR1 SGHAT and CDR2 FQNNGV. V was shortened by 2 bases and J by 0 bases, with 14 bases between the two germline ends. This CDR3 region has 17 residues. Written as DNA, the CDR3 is TGTGCCAGCAGCTTAACCGCAGGCCTGAGCTCCTACAATGAGCAGTTCTTC. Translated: CASSLTAGLSSYNEQFF.

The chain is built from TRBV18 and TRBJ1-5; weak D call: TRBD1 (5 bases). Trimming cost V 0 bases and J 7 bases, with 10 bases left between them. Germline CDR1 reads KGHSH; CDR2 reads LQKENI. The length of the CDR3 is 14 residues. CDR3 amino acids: CASSPPTRGQPQHF. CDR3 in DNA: TGTGCCAGCTCACCACCGACTCGGGGGCAGCCCCAGCATTTT.

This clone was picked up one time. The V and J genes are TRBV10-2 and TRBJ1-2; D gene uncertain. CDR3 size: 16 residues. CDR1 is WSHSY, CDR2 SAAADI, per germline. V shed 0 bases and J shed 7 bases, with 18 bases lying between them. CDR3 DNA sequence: TGCGCCAGCAGTGAGTCGAGTGACGGGTGGCGGGGTGGCTACACCTTC. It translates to CASSESSDGWRGGYTF.

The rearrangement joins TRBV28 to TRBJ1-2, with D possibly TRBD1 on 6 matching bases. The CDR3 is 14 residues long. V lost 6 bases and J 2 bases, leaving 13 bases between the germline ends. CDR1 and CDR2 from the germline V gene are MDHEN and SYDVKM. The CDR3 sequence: CASRQKDRNYGYTF. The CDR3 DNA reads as TGTGCCAGCAGACAGAAGGACAGAAACTATGGCTACACCTTC.

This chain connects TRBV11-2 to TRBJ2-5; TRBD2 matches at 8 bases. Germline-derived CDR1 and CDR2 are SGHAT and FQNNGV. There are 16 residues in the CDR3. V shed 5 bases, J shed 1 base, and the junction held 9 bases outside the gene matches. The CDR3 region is CASSPQAGAPQETQYF. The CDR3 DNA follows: TGTGCCAGCAGCCCGCAAGCGGGGGCTCCCCAAGAGACCCAGTACTTC.

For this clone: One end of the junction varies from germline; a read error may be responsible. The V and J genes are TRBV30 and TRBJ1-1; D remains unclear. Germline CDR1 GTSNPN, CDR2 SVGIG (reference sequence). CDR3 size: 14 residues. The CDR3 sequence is CARSGGQTNTEAFF. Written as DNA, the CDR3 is TGTGCCCGGAGCGGTGGTCAAACCAACACTGAAGCTTTCTTT.

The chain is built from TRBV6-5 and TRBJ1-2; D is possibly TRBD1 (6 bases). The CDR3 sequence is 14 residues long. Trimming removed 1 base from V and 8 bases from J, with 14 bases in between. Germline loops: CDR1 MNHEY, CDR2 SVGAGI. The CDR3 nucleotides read TGTGCCAGCAGTTACTTTGACGCAGGGGACGGCTACACCTTC. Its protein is CASSYFDAGDGYTF.

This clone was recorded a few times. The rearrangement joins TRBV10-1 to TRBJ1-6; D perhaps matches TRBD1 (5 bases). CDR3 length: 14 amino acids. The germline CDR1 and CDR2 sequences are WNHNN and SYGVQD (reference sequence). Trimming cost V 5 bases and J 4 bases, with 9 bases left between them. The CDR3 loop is CASSKDKYNSPLHF. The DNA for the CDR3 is TGCGCCAGCAGTAAGGACAAGTATAATTCACCCCTCCACTTT.

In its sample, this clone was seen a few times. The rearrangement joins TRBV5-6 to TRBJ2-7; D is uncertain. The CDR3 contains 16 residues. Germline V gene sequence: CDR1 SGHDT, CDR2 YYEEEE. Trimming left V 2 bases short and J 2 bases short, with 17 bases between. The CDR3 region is CASSFRQDREAYEQYF. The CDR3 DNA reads TGTGCCAGCAGCTTTCGCCAGGACCGAGAAGCCTACGAGCAGTACTTC. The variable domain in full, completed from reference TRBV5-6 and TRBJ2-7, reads DAGVTQSPTHLIKTRGQQVTLRCSPKSGHDTVSWYQQALGQGPQFIFQYYEEEERQRGNFPDRFSGHQFPNYSSELNVNALLLGDSALYLCASSFRQDREAYEQYFGPGTRLTVT.

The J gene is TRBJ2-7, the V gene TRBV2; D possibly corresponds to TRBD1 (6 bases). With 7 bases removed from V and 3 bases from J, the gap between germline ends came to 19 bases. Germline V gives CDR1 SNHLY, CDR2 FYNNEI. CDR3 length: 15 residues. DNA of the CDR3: TGTGCCAGCAACCCGAGTGGGGACAAACGCTACGAGCAGTACTTC. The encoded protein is CASNPSGDKRYEQYF.

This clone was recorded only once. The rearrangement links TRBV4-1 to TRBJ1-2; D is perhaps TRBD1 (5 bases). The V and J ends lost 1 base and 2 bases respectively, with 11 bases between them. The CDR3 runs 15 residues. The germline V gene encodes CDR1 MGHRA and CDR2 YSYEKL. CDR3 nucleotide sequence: TGCGCCAGCAGCCAAGTTGGGGACGGAAACTATGGCTACACCTTC. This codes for CASSQVGDGNYGYTF.

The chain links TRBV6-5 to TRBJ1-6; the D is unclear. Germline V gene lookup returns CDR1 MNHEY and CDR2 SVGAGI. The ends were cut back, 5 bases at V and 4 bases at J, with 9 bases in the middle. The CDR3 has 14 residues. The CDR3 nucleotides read TGTGCCAGCAGTGCTGAAGGGTATAATTCACCCCTCCACTTT. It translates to CASSAEGYNSPLHF.

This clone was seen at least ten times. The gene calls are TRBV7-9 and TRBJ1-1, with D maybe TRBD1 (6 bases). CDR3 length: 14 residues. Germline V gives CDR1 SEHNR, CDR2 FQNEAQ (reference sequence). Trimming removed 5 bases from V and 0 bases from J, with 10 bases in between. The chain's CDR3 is CASSPGAMNTEAFF. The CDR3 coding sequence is TGTGCCAGCAGCCCGGGGGCCATGAACACTGAAGCTTTCTTT. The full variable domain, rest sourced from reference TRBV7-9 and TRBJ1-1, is DTGVSQNPRHKITKRGQNVTFRCDPISEHNRLYWYRQTLGQGPEFLTYFQNEAQLEKSRLLSDRFSAERPKGSFSTLEIQRTEQGDSAMYLCASSPGAMNTEAFFGQGTRLTVV.

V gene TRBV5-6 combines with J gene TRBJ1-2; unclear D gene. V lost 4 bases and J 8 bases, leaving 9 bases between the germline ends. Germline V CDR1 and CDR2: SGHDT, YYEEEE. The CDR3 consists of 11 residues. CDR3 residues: CASSPVEGYTF. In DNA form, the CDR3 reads TGTGCCAGCAGCCCGGTCGAGGGCTACACCTTC. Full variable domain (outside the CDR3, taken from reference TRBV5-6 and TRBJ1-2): DAGVTQSPTHLIKTRGQQVTLRCSPKSGHDTVSWYQQALGQGPQFIFQYYEEEERQRGNFPDRFSGHQFPNYSSELNVNALLLGDSALYLCASSPVEGYTFGSGTRLTVV.

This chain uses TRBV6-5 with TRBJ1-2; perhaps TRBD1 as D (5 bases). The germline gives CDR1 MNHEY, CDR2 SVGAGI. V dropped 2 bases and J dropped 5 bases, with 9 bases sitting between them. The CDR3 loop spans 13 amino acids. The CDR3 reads CASSYGAPYGYTF. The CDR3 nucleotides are TGTGCCAGCAGTTACGGGGCACCTTATGGCTACACCTTC.

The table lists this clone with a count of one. CDR3 sequence: CASSGPLAGPYNEQFF. DNA of the CDR3: TGTGCCAGCAGCGGACCACTAGCGGGGCCATACAATGAGCAGTTCTTC. The chain has TRBV9 and TRBJ2-1, with 10 bases identical to TRBD2. CDR1 and CDR2 from the germline V gene are SGDLS and YYNGEE. There are 16 residues in the CDR3. The V and J ends lost 3 bases and 4 bases, in that order; junction bases with no gene match: 7. Together with reference TRBV9 and TRBJ2-1, the CDR3 gives the full variable domain: DSGVTQTPKHLITATGQRVTLRCSPRSGDLSVYWYQQSLDQGLQFLIQYYNGEERAKGNILERFSAQQFPDLHSELNLSSLELGDSALYFCASSGPLAGPYNEQFFGPGTRLTVL.

CDR3 sequence reads: CASSVDDSPYEQYF. CDR3 coding DNA: TGTGCCAGCAGCGTAGATGACAGCCCCTACGAGCAGTACTTC. The chain couples TRBV9 to TRBJ2-7; tentative D call: TRBD1 (5 bases). The ends were cut back, 0 bases at V and 2 bases at J, with 9 bases in the middle. The CDR3 is 14 residues long. Germline CDR1 reads SGDLS; CDR2 reads YYNGEE.

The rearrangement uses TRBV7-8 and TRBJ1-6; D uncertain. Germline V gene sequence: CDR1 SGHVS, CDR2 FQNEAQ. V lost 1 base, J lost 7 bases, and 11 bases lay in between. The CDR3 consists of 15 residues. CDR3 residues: CASSLVARENSPLHF. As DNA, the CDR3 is TGTGCCAGCAGCTTAGTGGCGCGGGAGAATTCACCCCTCCACTTT.

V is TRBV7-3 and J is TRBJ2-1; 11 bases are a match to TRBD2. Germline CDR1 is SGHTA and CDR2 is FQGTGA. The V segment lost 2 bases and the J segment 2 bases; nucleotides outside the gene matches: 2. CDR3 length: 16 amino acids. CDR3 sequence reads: CASSLVAGGPYNEQFF. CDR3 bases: TGTGCCAGCAGCTTAGTAGCGGGGGGGCCCTACAATGAGCAGTTCTTC.

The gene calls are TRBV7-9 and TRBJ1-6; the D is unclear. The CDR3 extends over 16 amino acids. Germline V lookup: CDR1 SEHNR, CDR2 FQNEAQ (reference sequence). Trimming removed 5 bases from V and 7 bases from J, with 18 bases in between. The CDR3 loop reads CASSNAYSSQNSPLHF. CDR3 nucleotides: TGTGCCAGCAGCAACGCTTACAGCAGCCAAAATTCACCCCTCCACTTT.